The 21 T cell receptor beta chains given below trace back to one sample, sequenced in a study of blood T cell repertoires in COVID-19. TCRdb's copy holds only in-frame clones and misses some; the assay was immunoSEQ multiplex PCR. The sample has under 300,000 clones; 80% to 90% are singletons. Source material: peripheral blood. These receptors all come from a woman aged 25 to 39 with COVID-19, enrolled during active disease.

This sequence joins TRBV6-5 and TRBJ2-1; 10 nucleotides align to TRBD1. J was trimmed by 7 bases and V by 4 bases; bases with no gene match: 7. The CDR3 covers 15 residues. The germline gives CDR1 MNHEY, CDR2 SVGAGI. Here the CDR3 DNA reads TGTGCCAGCAGTTCCGACAGGGGGCTAATGAATGAGCAGTTCTTC. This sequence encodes CASSSDRGLMNEQFF.

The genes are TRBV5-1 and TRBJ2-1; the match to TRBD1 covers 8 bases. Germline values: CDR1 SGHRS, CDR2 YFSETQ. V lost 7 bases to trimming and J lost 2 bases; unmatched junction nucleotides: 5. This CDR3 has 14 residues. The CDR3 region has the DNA TGCGCCAGCGGGCAGGGGGCACCCTACAATGAGCAGTTCTTC. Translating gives CASGQGAPYNEQFF.

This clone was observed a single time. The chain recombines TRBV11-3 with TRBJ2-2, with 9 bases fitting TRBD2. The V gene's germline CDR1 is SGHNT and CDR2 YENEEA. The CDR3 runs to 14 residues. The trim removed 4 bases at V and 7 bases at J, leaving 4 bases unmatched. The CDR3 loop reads CASSSPSGVGELFF. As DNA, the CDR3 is TGTGCCAGCAGCTCACCTAGCGGGGTCGGGGAGCTGTTTTTT.

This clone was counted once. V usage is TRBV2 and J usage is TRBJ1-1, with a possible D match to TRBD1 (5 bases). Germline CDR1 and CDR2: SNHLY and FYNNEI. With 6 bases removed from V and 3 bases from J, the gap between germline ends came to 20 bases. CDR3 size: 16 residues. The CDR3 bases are TGTGCCAGCAGCCCCTGGGACCAAGGAGGGGACACTGAAGCTTTCTTT. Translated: CASSPWDQGGDTEAFF.

In DNA form, the CDR3 reads TGTGCCAGCAGCGGAAAGACAGGGTGGGATGGCTACACCTTC. This sequence encodes CASSGKTGWDGYTF. The chain combines TRBV5-4 with TRBJ1-2; the match to TRBD1 covers 7 bases. The CDR3 has 14 amino acids. The ends lost 4 bases at V and 6 bases at J; junction bases unmatched: 9. Looked up from germline, CDR1 is SGHNT and CDR2 is YYREEE (reference sequence).

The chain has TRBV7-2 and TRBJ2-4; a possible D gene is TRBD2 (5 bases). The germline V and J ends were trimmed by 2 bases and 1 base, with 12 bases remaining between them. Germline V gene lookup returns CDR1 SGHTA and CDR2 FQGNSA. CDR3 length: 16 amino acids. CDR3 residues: CASSLTRTLAKNIQYF. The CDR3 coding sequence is TGTGCCAGCAGCTTAACCCGGACTCTGGCCAAAAACATTCAGTACTTC.

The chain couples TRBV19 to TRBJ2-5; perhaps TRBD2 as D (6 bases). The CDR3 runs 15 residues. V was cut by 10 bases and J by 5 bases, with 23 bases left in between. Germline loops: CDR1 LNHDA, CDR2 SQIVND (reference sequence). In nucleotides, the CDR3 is TGTGCCACCTTTCACTTCGAGAGTGGGGGGGAGACCCAGTACTTC. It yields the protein CATFHFESGGETQYF.

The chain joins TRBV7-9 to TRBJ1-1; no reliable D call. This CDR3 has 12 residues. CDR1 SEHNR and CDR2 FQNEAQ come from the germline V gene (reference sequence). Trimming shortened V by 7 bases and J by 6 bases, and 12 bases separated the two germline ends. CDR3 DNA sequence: TGTGCCAGCACCCTAGAAGAAGCTGAAGCTTTCTTT. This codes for CASTLEEAEAFF.

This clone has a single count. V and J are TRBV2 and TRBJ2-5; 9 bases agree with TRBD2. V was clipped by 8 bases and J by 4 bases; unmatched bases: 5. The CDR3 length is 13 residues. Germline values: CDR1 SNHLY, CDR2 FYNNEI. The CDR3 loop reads CASGGGGSETQYF. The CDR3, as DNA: TGTGCCAGCGGCGGGGGGGGTTCAGAGACCCAGTACTTC. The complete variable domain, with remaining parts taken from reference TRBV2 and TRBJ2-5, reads EPEVTQTPSHQVTQMGQEVILRCVPISNHLYFYWYRQILGQKVEFLVSFYNNEISEKSEIFDDQFSVERPDGSNFTLKIRSTKLEDSAMYFCASGGGGSETQYFGPGTRLLVL.

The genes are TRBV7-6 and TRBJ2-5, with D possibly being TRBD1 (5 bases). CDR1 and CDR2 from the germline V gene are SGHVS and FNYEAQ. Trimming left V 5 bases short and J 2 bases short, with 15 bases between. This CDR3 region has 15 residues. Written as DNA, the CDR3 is TGTGCCAGCAGCGCCCCCCCCGACAGTCAAGAGACCCAGTACTTC. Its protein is CASSAPPDSQETQYF.

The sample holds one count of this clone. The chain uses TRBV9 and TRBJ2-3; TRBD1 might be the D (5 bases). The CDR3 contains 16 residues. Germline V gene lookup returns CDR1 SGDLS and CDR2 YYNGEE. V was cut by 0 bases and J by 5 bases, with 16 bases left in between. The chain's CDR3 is CASSVETGRFQDTQYF. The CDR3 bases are TGTGCCAGCAGCGTAGAAACAGGCAGGTTTCAAGATACGCAGTATTTT.

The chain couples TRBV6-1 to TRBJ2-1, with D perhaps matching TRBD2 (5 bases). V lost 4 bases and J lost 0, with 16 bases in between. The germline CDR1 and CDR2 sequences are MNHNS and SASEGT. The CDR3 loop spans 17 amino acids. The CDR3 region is CASSGGYGGTSYNEQFF. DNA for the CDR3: TGTGCCAGCAGTGGGGGTTATGGAGGAACCTCCTACAATGAGCAGTTCTTC.

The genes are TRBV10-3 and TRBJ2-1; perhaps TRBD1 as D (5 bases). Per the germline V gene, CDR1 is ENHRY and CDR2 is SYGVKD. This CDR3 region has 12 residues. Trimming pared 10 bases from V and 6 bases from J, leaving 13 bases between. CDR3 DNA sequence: TGTGCCACAGGGCTGGCGTCCAATGAGCAGTTCTTC. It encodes CATGLASNEQFF.

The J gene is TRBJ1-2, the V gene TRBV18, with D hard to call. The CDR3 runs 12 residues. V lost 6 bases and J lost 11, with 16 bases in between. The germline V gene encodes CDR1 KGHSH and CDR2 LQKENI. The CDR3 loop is CASSEISGLYTF. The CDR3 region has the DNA TGTGCCAGCTCCGAAATCTCGGGTTTATACACCTTC.

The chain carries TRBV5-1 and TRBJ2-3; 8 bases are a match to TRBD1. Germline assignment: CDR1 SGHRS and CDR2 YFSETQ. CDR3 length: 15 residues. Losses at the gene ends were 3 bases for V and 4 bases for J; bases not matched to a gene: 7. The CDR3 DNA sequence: TGCGCCAGCAGCTCTTGGACAGGGTCAGCAGATACGCAGTATTTT. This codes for CASSSWTGSADTQYF.

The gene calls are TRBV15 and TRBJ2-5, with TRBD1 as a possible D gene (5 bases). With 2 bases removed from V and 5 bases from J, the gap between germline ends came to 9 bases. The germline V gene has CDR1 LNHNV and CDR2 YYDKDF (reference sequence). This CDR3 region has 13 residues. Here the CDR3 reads CATSRTQGETQYF. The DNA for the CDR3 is TGTGCCACCAGCAGAACCCAGGGTGAGACCCAGTACTTC.

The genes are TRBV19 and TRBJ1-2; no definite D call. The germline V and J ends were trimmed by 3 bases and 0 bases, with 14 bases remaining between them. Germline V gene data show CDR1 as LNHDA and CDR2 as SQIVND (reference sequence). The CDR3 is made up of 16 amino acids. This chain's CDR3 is CASSIGARSANYGYTF. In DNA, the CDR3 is TGTGCCAGTAGTATTGGAGCCCGCTCGGCTAACTATGGCTACACCTTC.

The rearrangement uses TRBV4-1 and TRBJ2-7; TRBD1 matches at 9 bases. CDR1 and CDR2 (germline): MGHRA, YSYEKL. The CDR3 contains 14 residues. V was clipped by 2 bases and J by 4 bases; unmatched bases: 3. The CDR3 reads CASSQNRGLYEQYF. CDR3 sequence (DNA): TGCGCCAGCAGCCAAAACAGGGGGCTTTACGAGCAGTACTTC.

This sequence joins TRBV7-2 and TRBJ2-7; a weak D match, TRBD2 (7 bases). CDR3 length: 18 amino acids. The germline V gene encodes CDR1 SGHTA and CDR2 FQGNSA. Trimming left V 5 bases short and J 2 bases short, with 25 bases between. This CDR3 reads CASSLCRAGANCPYEQYF. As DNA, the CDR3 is TGTGCCAGCAGCCTCTGTAGGGCGGGGGCGAATTGTCCCTACGAGCAGTACTTC.

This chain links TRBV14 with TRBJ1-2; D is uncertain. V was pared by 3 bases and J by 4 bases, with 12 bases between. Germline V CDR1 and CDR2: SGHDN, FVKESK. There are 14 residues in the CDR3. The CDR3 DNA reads TGTGCCAGCAGCCATCATGACACCATCTATGGCTACACCTTC. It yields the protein CASSHHDTIYGYTF.

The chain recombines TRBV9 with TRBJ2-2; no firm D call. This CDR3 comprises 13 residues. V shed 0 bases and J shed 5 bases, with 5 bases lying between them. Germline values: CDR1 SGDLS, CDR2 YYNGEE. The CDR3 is CASSVDSTGELFF. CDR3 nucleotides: TGTGCCAGCAGCGTAGATTCGACCGGGGAGCTGTTTTTT.